Here is one T cell receptor beta chain with its context. This sample was included in a study of spatial heterogeneity in lung cancer. On each TCR cDNA molecule, a unique molecular identifier was present. TCRdb passed the 5' RACE reads through MiXCR, listing each CDR3 protein once. The data show around 40,000 distinct CDR3 sequences, roughly 6% seen once. The time point denotes: sample taken at primary tumor resection. TCRs were sequenced from unsorted whole RNA of tumor, nontumor lung or PBMC. The donor group consisted of around 70 patients who had untreated, early-stage non-small cell lung cancer. This CDR3 spans 15 amino acids. Trimming pared 0 bases from V and 1 base from J, leaving 9 bases between. Per germline, CDR1 SGHTA and CDR2 FQGNSA.

The chain links TRBV7-2 to TRBJ2-5; D is ambiguous. The origin of this receptor is a male donor with early-stage non-small cell lung cancer. Sequencing was performed on PBMCs, taken at surgery. The CDR3 coding sequence is TGTGCCAGCAGCTTAGCGTATAAGGTCCAAGAGACCCAGTACTTC. The encoded protein is CASSLAYKVQETQYF.